These T cell receptor beta chains were read from a single sample in a study of blood T cells in healthy people across ages. TCRdb itself ran the 5' RACE reads through MiXCR, one entry per CDR3 protein. The sample lists about 570,000 distinct CDR3 sequences, about 25% occurring once. These data were also filed under a second study, of T cells of mothers and their children.

The sequencing input was blood. The receptors were gathered from a boy younger than 10 in good health. Each CDR3 is given with its conserved first and last residue. Each record gives: J gene, V gene, clone size, D gene, CDR3 DNA, CDR3 protein. A D gene is named only where the DNA matches it firmly. The size of a clone is reported for some rows only, either as once, few or many, or as a class for expanded clones.

J gene: TRBJ2-3; V gene: TRBV9; clone size: NA; D gene: TRBD2; CDR3 DNA: TGTGCCAGCAGCGTAGAGCCACTAGCGGGGTCAACAGATACGCAGTATTTT; CDR3 protein: CASSVEPLAGSTDTQYF
J gene: TRBJ2-7; V gene: TRBV12-3/TRBV12-4; clone size: NA; D gene: TRBD2; CDR3 DNA: TGTGCCAGCAGCGGAACGGGGGGGAGGAGCTACGAGCAGTACTTC; CDR3 protein: CASSGTGGRSYEQYF
J gene: TRBJ2-2; V gene: TRBV5-1; clone size: NA; D gene: NA; CDR3 DNA: TGCGCCAGCAGTCTGGGGTCCAGGTCCAGCGGGGAGCTGTTTTTT; CDR3 protein: CASSLGSRSSGELFF
J gene: TRBJ1-4; V gene: TRBV20-1; clone size: few; D gene: NA; CDR3 DNA: TGCAGTGCTATAGAGAACGTTAATGAAAAACTGTTTTTT; CDR3 protein: CSAIENVNEKLFF
J gene: TRBJ2-3; V gene: TRBV24-1; clone size: NA; D gene: TRBD2; CDR3 DNA: TGTGCCACCAGTGGGACGGGAGGAGATACGCAGTATTTT; CDR3 protein: CATSGTGGDTQYF
J gene: TRBJ2-3; V gene: TRBV24-1; clone size: few; D gene: NA; CDR3 DNA: TGTGCCACCAGCCCCCCCGGAGAAGATACGCAGTATTTT; CDR3 protein: CATSPPGEDTQYF
J gene: TRBJ2-5; V gene: TRBV2; clone size: few; D gene: NA; CDR3 DNA: TGTGCCAGCCCCGATGAGGGGAGGCAGTACTTC; CDR3 protein: CASPDEGRQYF
J gene: TRBJ2-4; V gene: TRBV19; clone size: NA; D gene: TRBD1; CDR3 DNA: TGTGCCAGTAGTACGGTTCTCACAGGGGTAAACATTCAGTACTTC; CDR3 protein: CASSTVLTGVNIQYF
J gene: TRBJ2-3; V gene: TRBV29-1; clone size: NA; D gene: TRBD2; CDR3 DNA: TGCAGCGTTGTAACTAGCGGGCGACACGTTGCGCAGTATTTT; CDR3 protein: CSVVTSGRHVAQYF
J gene: TRBJ2-1; V gene: TRBV30; clone size: NA; D gene: TRBD2; CDR3 DNA: TGTGCCATTAAAGCGGCGGGAGCGGCTAATGAGCAGTTCTTC; CDR3 protein: CAIKAAGAANEQFF
J gene: TRBJ1-2; V gene: TRBV6-6; clone size: few; D gene: NA; CDR3 DNA: TGTGCCAGCGCCCGGGGCGGGACCACCGGCTATGGCCACACCTTC; CDR3 protein: CASARGGTTGYGHTF
J gene: TRBJ1-4; V gene: TRBV27; clone size: NA; D gene: NA; CDR3 DNA: TGTGCCAGCAAAAACCAGGTGGAAAAACTGTTTTTT; CDR3 protein: CASKNQVEKLFF
J gene: TRBJ2-1; V gene: TRBV24-1; clone size: NA; D gene: TRBD2; CDR3 DNA: TGTGCCACCAGTCTGACTAGCGGGAGGCGTTCCTACAATGAGCAGTTCTTC; CDR3 protein: CATSLTSGRRSYNEQFF
J gene: TRBJ2-1; V gene: TRBV29-1; clone size: few; D gene: NA; CDR3 DNA: TGCAGCGTTGAATTTAGGGATGAGCAGTTCTTC; CDR3 protein: CSVEFRDEQFF
J gene: TRBJ2-2; V gene: TRBV5-1; clone size: NA; D gene: NA; CDR3 DNA: TGCGCCAGCAGCCTCGACCCGACCAAATTGGGCACCGGGGAGCTGTTTTTT; CDR3 protein: CASSLDPTKLGTGELFF
J gene: TRBJ2-7; V gene: TRBV5-1; clone size: few; D gene: NA; CDR3 DNA: TGCGCCAGCAGCTTGGCCGGAGGGGGTGGAGAGCAGTACTTC; CDR3 protein: CASSLAGGGGEQYF
J gene: TRBJ1-4; V gene: TRBV6-1; clone size: NA; D gene: NA; CDR3 DNA: TGTGCCAGCACTGCAGGGAAGTGGTTGAATGAAAAACTGTTTTTT; CDR3 protein: CASTAGKWLNEKLFF
J gene: TRBJ2-1; V gene: TRBV19; clone size: many; D gene: TRBD2; CDR3 DNA: TGTGCCAGTAGTACGACTAGCGGGAGTTTCGGTGAGCAGTTCTTC; CDR3 protein: CASSTTSGSFGEQFF
J gene: TRBJ1-2; V gene: TRBV20-1; clone size: few; D gene: NA; CDR3 DNA: TGCAGTGCTAGGCCCATGAACCGGGGTTATGGCTACACCTTC; CDR3 protein: CSARPMNRGYGYTF
J gene: TRBJ1-6; V gene: TRBV7-6; clone size: NA; D gene: TRBD1; CDR3 DNA: TGTGCCAGCAGCTCAGAGGGACAGGGGAACTCACCCCTCCACTTT; CDR3 protein: CASSSEGQGNSPLHF
J gene: TRBJ2-7; V gene: TRBV2; clone size: NA; D gene: NA; CDR3 DNA: TGTGCCAGCAGTGAGAGGGCGGCGAGCTCCTACGAGCAGTACTTC; CDR3 protein: CASSERAASSYEQYF
J gene: TRBJ2-5; V gene: TRBV11-3; clone size: few; D gene: TRBD2; CDR3 DNA: TGTGCCAGCAGCTTAGGTTTCGAGACTAGCCGGGAGACCCAGTACTTC; CDR3 protein: CASSLGFETSRETQYF
J gene: TRBJ1-4; V gene: TRBV5-1; clone size: few; D gene: NA; CDR3 DNA: TGCGCCAGCAGCTTGGGGGATAATGAAAAACTGTTTTTT; CDR3 protein: CASSLGDNEKLFF
J gene: TRBJ2-2; V gene: TRBV12-3/TRBV12-4; clone size: NA; D gene: TRBD1; CDR3 DNA: TGTGCCAGCAGTGCCCGGACAGGGAACACCGGGGAGCTGTTTTTT; CDR3 protein: CASSARTGNTGELFF
J gene: TRBJ2-7; V gene: TRBV14; clone size: few; D gene: NA; CDR3 DNA: TGTGCCAGCAGCCAAAGCAGGGGGGCCTACGAGCAGTACTTC; CDR3 protein: CASSQSRGAYEQYF
J gene: TRBJ2-7; V gene: TRBV4-3; clone size: few; D gene: NA; CDR3 DNA: TGCGCCAGCAGCCAAGCGCAGGGGTACTCCTACGAGCAGTACTTC; CDR3 protein: CASSQAQGYSYEQYF
J gene: TRBJ2-5; V gene: TRBV7-2; clone size: few; D gene: NA; CDR3 DNA: TGTGCCAGCAGCCCCTTAGGGGGGGACCCTCAAGAGACCCAGCACTTC; CDR3 protein: CASSPLGGDPQETQHF
J gene: TRBJ2-1; V gene: TRBV7-9; clone size: NA; D gene: NA; CDR3 DNA: TGTGCCAGCAGCTTCGACCTTAGCCAGGCCGAGCAGTTCTTC; CDR3 protein: CASSFDLSQAEQFF
J gene: TRBJ2-4; V gene: TRBV4-1; clone size: NA; D gene: TRBD2; CDR3 DNA: TGCGCCAGCAGCCAAGTAGGCCTAGCGGAAAACATTCAGTACTTC; CDR3 protein: CASSQVGLAENIQYF
J gene: TRBJ2-6; V gene: TRBV10-3; clone size: NA; D gene: TRBD1; CDR3 DNA: TGTGCCATCAGTGGACCTACCTCCGGGACAGTACTCTCTGGGGCCAACGTCCTGACTTTC; CDR3 protein: CAISGPTSGTVLSGANVLTF
J gene: TRBJ2-7; V gene: TRBV29-1; clone size: NA; D gene: NA; CDR3 DNA: TGCAGCGTTGAAGTGGTGGCAGGGCGAGGCTACGAGCAGTACTTC; CDR3 protein: CSVEVVAGRGYEQYF